This T cell receptor beta chain is drawn from a study of spatial heterogeneity in lung cancer. TCRdb reanalysed the 5' RACE reads using MiXCR and keeps one entry per CDR3 protein. Of hundreds of distinct CDR3 sequences in the sample, 22% were seen once. The time point: sample taken at primary tumor resection. Researchers sequenced whole RNA taken from tumor, nontumor lung or frozen PBMC without sorting. The clonotype comes from a male donor with early-stage non-small cell lung cancer. Source: normal lung tissue next to the tumor, taken at surgery.

CDR3 bases: TGTGCCAGCAGCGGACAGTCCTGGTTCGGTGAGCAGTACTTC. This translates into CASSGQSWFGEQYF. V and J are TRBV28 and TRBJ2-7; maybe TRBD1 (6 bases). With 6 bases removed from V and 7 bases from J, the gap between germline ends came to 19 bases. In germline, CDR1 is MDHEN, CDR2 SYDVKM. This CDR3 contains 14 residues.